Following are 16 T cell receptor beta chains from one sample sequenced in a study of Ad26.COV2.S vaccination and SARS-CoV-2 variants. Treatment given: some 20 received Ad26.COV2.S at low or high dose, single or two shots; about 5 received placebo; per-sample allocation not given. Samples came from day 63 after the first vaccine or placebo injection. TCRdb keeps only in-frame clones here, not all; method: immunoSEQ multiplex PCR. The sample records about 240,000 clones, around 87% being singletons. The starting material was peripheral blood, obtained in a trial of Ad26.COV2.S vaccine versus placebo. Receptors originate from a person aged 18-65 years who received the Ad26.COV2.S COVID-19 vaccine or a placebo.

The chain has TRBV30 and TRBJ1-1, with 10 bases lining up with TRBD1. Germline V lookup: CDR1 GTSNPN, CDR2 SVGIG (reference sequence). J lost 1 base, V lost 8 bases, and 1 base had no gene match. The CDR3 length is 12 residues. The CDR3 coding sequence is TGTGCCGGGGACAGGGGGAACACTGAAGCTTTCTTT. Encoded protein: CAGDRGNTEAFF.

CDR3 DNA sequence: TGTGCCAGCAGCCCTCCTGTCACTGAAGCTTTCTTT. This codes for CASSPPVTEAFF. The V and J genes are TRBV7-9 and TRBJ1-1; no clear D. V dropped 5 bases and J dropped 4 bases, with 8 bases sitting between them. Per the germline V gene, CDR1 is SEHNR and CDR2 is FQNEAQ (reference sequence). The CDR3 covers 12 residues.

The chain couples TRBV4-2 to TRBJ2-1; 9 bases map to TRBD2. Looked up from germline, CDR1 is LGHNA and CDR2 is YNFKEQ. The CDR3 consists of 16 residues. With 0 bases clipped from V and 8 bases from J, the junction kept 8 bases outside the gene matches. The DNA of the CDR3 is TGTGCCAGCAGCCAAGAAGGCGCAGCGGGAGGTTATGAGCAGTTCTTC. Translated: CASSQEGAAGGYEQFF.

The rearrangement links TRBV3-1 (or the pseudogene TRBV3-2) to TRBJ2-3; D perhaps matches TRBD2 (6 bases). This CDR3 contains 16 residues. Germline V gene data show CDR1 as LGHDT and CDR2 as YNNKEL (reference sequence). V was clipped by 8 bases and J by 3 bases, with 21 bases between them. Here the CDR3 reads CASCSGLGVGTDTQYF. The CDR3 DNA follows: TGTGCCAGCTGTAGCGGTCTTGGAGTGGGGACAGATACGCAGTATTTT.

The chain combines TRBV19 with TRBJ2-7; possibly TRBD1 for D (6 bases). Trimming pared 6 bases from V and 2 bases from J, leaving 8 bases between. CDR3 length equals 12 residues. Germline-derived CDR1 and CDR2 are LNHDA and SQIVND (reference sequence). The CDR3 loop reads CASRDSPYEQYF. The CDR3 nucleotides read TGTGCCAGTAGGGACAGTCCCTACGAGCAGTACTTC.

This chain links TRBV12-3 or TRBV12-4 with TRBJ1-5; D is uncertain. The CDR3 is made up of 13 amino acids. V was clipped by 7 bases and J by 2 bases, with 9 bases between them. DNA for the CDR3: TGTGCCAGCACCCTCCACGGCAATCAGCCCCAGCATTTT. This sequence encodes CASTLHGNQPQHF.

V gene TRBV21-1 combines with J gene TRBJ1-5; the table's D call of TRBD1 was not tested on the DNA. TRBV21-1 has pseudogene status. This CDR3 spans 15 amino acids. The CDR3 DNA follows: TGTGCCAGCAGCAAAGCCGGGCAGGGCGATCAGCCCCAGCATTTT. It encodes CASSKAGQGDQPQHF.

The chain combines TRBV25-1 with TRBJ2-7, with D maybe TRBD2 (6 bases). CDR1 is MGHDK and CDR2 is SYGVNS in the germline V gene. The CDR3 covers 12 residues. V shed 7 bases and J shed 5 bases, with 12 bases lying between them. CDR3 coding DNA: TGTGCCAGCACGGAGGGCCCCCACGAGCAGTACTTC. This gives the protein CASTEGPHEQYF.

V gene TRBV5-4 combines with J gene TRBJ2-3, with 8 positions matching TRBD2. The CDR3 totals 14 residues. Germline CDR1 is SGHNT and CDR2 is YYREEE (reference sequence). The V segment lost 5 bases and the J segment 4 bases; nucleotides outside the gene matches: 6. The DNA for the CDR3 is TGTGCCAGCAGATCCCCGGGGGGGTCAGATACGCAGTATTTT. Translating gives CASRSPGGSDTQYF.

This clone was detected once. The chain is built from TRBV6-2 or TRBV6-3 and TRBJ2-4, with D maybe TRBD2 (6 bases). Germline V gives CDR1 MNHEY, CDR2 SVGEGT. V was pared by 5 bases and J by 7 bases, with 12 bases between. This CDR3 has 13 residues. The CDR3 sequence: CASSRDWRNIQYF. The CDR3 nucleotides read TGTGCCAGCAGTAGGGACTGGCGGAACATTCAGTACTTC.

V gene TRBV6-5 combines with J gene TRBJ1-2, with a tentative D call TRBD1 (6 bases). With 6 bases removed from V and 2 bases from J, the gap between germline ends came to 10 bases. The length of the CDR3 is 13 residues. Per the germline V gene, CDR1 is MNHEY and CDR2 is SVGAGI. The CDR3 coding sequence is TGTGCCAGCAGACAAACAGGGAACTATGGCTACACCTTC. It codes for CASRQTGNYGYTF.

This sequence joins TRBV11-2 and TRBJ2-7; D remains ambiguous. Trimming left V 3 bases short and J 3 bases short, with 12 bases between. The CDR3 runs 14 residues. Germline V gene sequence: CDR1 SGHAT, CDR2 FQNNGV. The CDR3 bases are TGTGCCAGCAGCTTGGGCCCACAGAGCTACGAGCAGTACTTC. Amino acid sequence: CASSLGPQSYEQYF.

V gene TRBV11-2 combines with J gene TRBJ2-1; 10 nucleotides line up with TRBD2. J lost 6 bases, V lost 4 bases, and 3 bases had no gene match. Germline CDR1 reads SGHAT; CDR2 reads FQNNGV. CDR3 length equals 14 residues. The CDR3, as DNA: TGTGCCAGCAGCTGGAGCGGGGGGGTCAATGAGCAGTTCTTC. Protein product: CASSWSGGVNEQFF.

The chain couples TRBV9 to TRBJ2-7, with no clear D. Trimming cost V 0 bases and J 5 bases, with 9 bases left between them. Germline-derived CDR1 and CDR2 are SGDLS and YYNGEE. The CDR3 loop spans 13 amino acids. The CDR3 DNA reads TGTGCCAGCAGCGTAGAACAGCCCCACGAGCAGTACTTC. This gives the protein CASSVEQPHEQYF.

V usage is TRBV29-1 and J usage is TRBJ2-5, with D hard to call. The CDR3 contains 13 residues. The ends were cut back, 4 bases at V and 5 bases at J, with 14 bases in the middle. Germline CDR1 reads SQVTM; CDR2 reads ANQGSEA. The DNA for the CDR3 is TGCAGCGTTGCGCCAGTAAGAAGGGAGACCCAGTACTTC. Its protein is CSVAPVRRETQYF.

Points on this clone: Other DNA sequences within the sample encode an identical CDR3. This chain joins TRBV7-2 and TRBJ2-2; D is uncertain. Germline V gene data show CDR1 as SGHTA and CDR2 as FQGNSA. The CDR3 is 13 amino acids. The V end lost 5 bases, the J end lost 2 bases, and 6 bases lay between the germline ends. The CDR3 sequence: CASSPQNTGELFF. In DNA, the CDR3 is TGTGCCAGCAGCCCCCAAAACACCGGGGAGCTGTTTTTT.